This is a list of T cell receptor beta chains from one sample in a study of blood T cell repertoires in COVID-19. TCRdb's copy holds only in-frame clones and misses some; the assay was immunoSEQ multiplex PCR. The sample has roughly 250,000 clones, roughly four fifths seen once. The specimen was peripheral blood. These receptors came from an older woman with acute or convalescent COVID-19. The CDR3 runs from the conserved cysteine through the conserved F or W. D genes are given only for firm matches. Size values are once, few and many counts, or a class for expanded clones, and some rows have none.

15 TRBJ1-5 once TRBV7-6 TRBD1 CASSRIGTVNQPQHF TGTGCCAGCAGCCGTATTGGGACAGTGAATCAGCCCCAGCATTTT
15 TRBJ1-5 NA TRBV19 TRBD1 CASSTGQSLNQPQHF TGCGCCAGTAGTACGGGACAGTCCCTCAATCAGCCCCAGCATTTT
17 TRBJ1-2 NA TRBV19 TRBD1 CASSIQTRGRGNYGYTF TGTGCCAGTAGTATCCAGACCAGGGGGCGCGGTAACTATGGCTACACCTTC
13 TRBJ2-7 few TRBV11-1 NA CASSLGAVAEQYF TGTGCCAGCAGCTTAGGCGCGGTGGCCGAGCAGTACTTC
13 TRBJ1-1 NA TRBV9 NA CASSVGRNTEAFF TGTGCCAGCAGCGTAGGCAGGAACACTGAAGCTTTCTTT
14 TRBJ2-4 NA TRBV28 TRBD1 CASSSGTGANIQYF TGTGCCAGCAGTTCGGGGACAGGGGCGAACATTCAGTACTTC
12 TRBJ1-6 NA TRBV12-3/TRBV12-4 TRBD1 CASRDRDSPLHF TGTGCCAGCAGAGACAGGGATTCACCCCTCCACTTT
14 TRBJ2-7 NA TRBV5-6 NA CASSLGRATYEQYF TGTGCCAGCAGCTTGGGCAGGGCGACCTACGAGCAGTACTTC
14 TRBJ2-5 once TRBV25-1 NA CASSDSLAGETQYF TGTGCCAGCAGTGACTCCCTGGCGGGGGAGACCCAGTACTTC
16 TRBJ2-5 NA TRBV29-1 TRBD1 CSVVGGQEGIRETQYF TGCAGCGTTGTCGGGGGACAGGAGGGGATCCGGGAGACCCAGTACTTC
14 TRBJ1-5 NA TRBV19 NA CASQQGDVGQPQHF TGTGCCAGCCAACAGGGAGATGTCGGTCAGCCCCAGCATTTT
15 TRBJ1-6 NA TRBV3-1/TRBV3-2 TRBD1 CASSQVGTANSPLHF TGTGCCAGCAGCCAAGTTGGGACAGCTAATTCACCCCTCCACTTT
14 TRBJ1-2 NA TRBV7-2 TRBD1 CASSLDRGSYGYTF TGTGCCAGCAGCTTGGACAGGGGGTCCTATGGCTACACCTTC
14 TRBJ1-2 NA TRBV6-5 TRBD1 CASSQGQGNSGYTF TGTGCCAGCAGCCAAGGACAGGGTAATAGTGGCTACACCTTC
13 TRBJ1-2 NA TRBV6-5 NA CAIKGGTNYGYTF TGTGCCATCAAGGGGGGGACCAACTATGGCTACACCTTC
13 TRBJ1-4 NA TRBV28 NA CASTLWRDEKLFF TGTGCCAGCACCTTGTGGAGGGATGAAAAACTGTTTTTT
18 TRBJ1-4 NA TRBV20-1 TRBD1 CSASRRHWHGTGNEKLFF TGCAGTGCTAGTAGACGCCACTGGCACGGGACAGGGAATGAAAAACTGTTTTTT
15 TRBJ1-5 NA TRBV19 NA CASRLTGNSNQPQHF TGTGCCAGTAGATTGACGGGGAATAGCAATCAGCCCCAGCATTTT
16 TRBJ2-7 NA TRBV11-2 NA CASSLNGIGVTYEQYF TGTGCCAGCAGCTTAAATGGGATCGGGGTTACCTACGAGCAGTACTTC
15 TRBJ2-1 NA TRBV7-8 TRBD2 CASSRSGGSYNEQFF TGTGCCAGCAGCCGCAGCGGGGGCTCCTACAATGAGCAGTTCTTC
15 TRBJ2-5 NA TRBV24-1 TRBD1 CATSEPGTGQETQYF TGTGCCACCAGTGAGCCTGGGACAGGCCAAGAGACCCAGTACTTC
14 TRBJ2-5 NA TRBV5-4 TRBD1 CATHRQGAGETQYF TGTGCCACCCATAGACAGGGGGCTGGGGAGACCCAGTACTTC
14 TRBJ2-7 NA TRBV19 TRBD2 CASRRTSGGYEQYF TGTGCCAGCAGGAGGACTAGCGGGGGCTACGAGCAGTACTTC
14 TRBJ1-2 NA TRBV10-3 NA CAISESEGSYGYTF TGTGCCATCAGTGAGAGTGAGGGAAGCTATGGCTACACCTTC
13 TRBJ1-2 few TRBV9 NA CASSVRGSYGYTF TGTGCCAGCAGCGTAAGGGGAAGCTATGGCTACACCTTC
13 TRBJ1-2 NA TRBV12-3/TRBV12-4 NA CASSSGTLYGYTF TGTGCCAGCAGTTCCGGGACACTTTATGGCTACACCTTC
16 TRBJ1-5 once TRBV6-2/TRBV6-3 TRBD1 CASSSRTGHSNQPQHF TGTGCCAGCAGTTCACGGACAGGGCATAGCAATCAGCCCCAGCATTTT
16 TRBJ1-6 NA TRBV7-2 NA CASNRPRTDYNSPLHF TGTGCCAGCAACCGTCCCCGGACTGATTATAATTCACCCCTCCACTTT
11 TRBJ2-7 NA TRBV30 NA CAWSGPGEQYF TGTGCCTGGAGCGGACCAGGGGAGCAGTACTTC
14 TRBJ1-3 NA TRBV18 NA CASSPLTEGNTIYF TGTGCCAGCTCACCCTTGACAGAAGGAAACACCATATATTTT
16 TRBJ1-4 NA TRBV30 NA CAWSDGRALTNEKLFF TGTGCCTGGAGTGATGGCAGGGCGTTAACTAATGAAAAACTGTTTTTT
12 TRBJ1-1 many TRBV28 NA CASSLLTGLAFF TGTGCCAGCAGTTTATTAACCGGGTTGGCTTTCTTT
15 TRBJ2-5 NA TRBV5-4 TRBD2 CATGTSGGARETQYF TGTGCCACAGGGACTAGCGGGGGGGCGCGAGAGACCCAGTACTTC
13 TRBJ1-2 NA TRBV5-6 NA CASSPGPSGGYTF TGTGCCAGCAGCCCGGGCCCCAGCGGTGGCTACACCTTC
14 TRBJ2-7 few TRBV2 NA CASSEVAGIYEQYF TGTGCCAGCAGTGAAGTGGCAGGGATATACGAGCAGTACTTC
14 TRBJ2-1 NA TRBV7-8 TRBD2 CASSRGSSYNEQFF TGTGCCAGCAGCCGCGGGAGCTCCTACAATGAGCAGTTCTTC
15 TRBJ2-7 NA TRBV19 TRBD1 CASSIGRTGSYEQYF TGTGCCAGTAGTATAGGCAGGACAGGCTCCTACGAGCAGTACTTC
17 TRBJ1-5 NA TRBV19 NA CASNKRGGRGNNQPQHF TGTGCCAGTAATAAACGGGGAGGACGAGGTAACAATCAGCCCCAGCATTTT
13 TRBJ1-5 few TRBV7-9 NA CASSFEGDQPQHF TGTGCCAGCAGCTTTGAGGGGGATCAGCCCCAGCATTTT
17 TRBJ1-2 many TRBV27 NA CASSPRDFPGFGYGYTF TGTGCCAGCAGTCCCCGTGATTTCCCAGGGTTCGGCTATGGCTACACCTTC
15 TRBJ1-4 NA TRBV5-1 NA CASSLGGLGNEKLFF TGCGCCAGCAGCTTGGGAGGGTTGGGTAATGAAAAACTGTTTTTT
13 TRBJ1-1 NA TRBV12-3/TRBV12-4 NA CASSFQATRRAFF TGTGCCAGCAGTTTCCAGGCCACAAGGAGGGCTTTCTTT
13 TRBJ2-1 NA TRBV6-1 NA CASSEVVISEQFF TGTGCCAGCAGTGAAGTGGTCATCAGTGAGCAGTTCTTC
14 TRBJ2-1 NA TRBV20-1 NA CSASSGTTYNEQFF TGCAGTGCTAGTAGTGGAACTACCTACAATGAGCAGTTCTTC
15 TRBJ2-2 NA TRBV4-3 NA CASSSSRTNTGELFF TGCGCCAGCAGCTCTTCGAGAACGAACACCGGGGAGCTGTTTTTT
17 TRBJ2-2 NA TRBV4-2 NA CASSHSQMGGNTGELFF TGTGCCAGCAGCCATAGCCAAATGGGGGGGAACACCGGGGAGCTGTTTTTT
15 TRBJ1-2 NA TRBV5-1 NA CASSLAQGSAGGYTF TGCGCCAGCAGCTTGGCCCAGGGGTCGGCTGGGGGCTACACCTTC
14 TRBJ2-2 NA TRBV27 TRBD1 CASSDRGFGGELFF TGTGCCAGCTCGGACAGGGGCTTTGGCGGGGAGCTGTTTTTT
13 TRBJ1-5 NA TRBV7-2 NA CASSWTDDQPQHF TGTGCCAGCAGCTGGACAGACGATCAGCCCCAGCATTTT
16 TRBJ1-5 NA TRBV6-2/TRBV6-3 TRBD1 CASSYFWRGRGQPQHF TGTGCCAGCAGTTACTTCTGGAGGGGGCGCGGTCAGCCCCAGCATTTT
12 TRBJ1-2 NA TRBV28 TRBD1 CASVTGGRGYTF TGTGCCAGTGTGACAGGGGGCAGAGGCTACACCTTC
13 TRBJ1-2 few TRBV7-9 NA CASSSGQAYGYTF TGTGCCAGCAGCTCCGGACAAGCGTATGGCTACACCTTC
14 TRBJ1-1 NA TRBV19 NA CASSIQGLGTEAFF TGTGCCAGTAGTATCCAGGGACTGGGGACTGAAGCTTTCTTT
15 TRBJ1-4 NA TRBV5-1 NA CASSLDGATNEKLFF TGCGCCAGCAGCTTGGACGGTGCAACTAATGAAAAACTGTTTTTT
12 TRBJ1-2 once TRBV28 NA CASSLSRYGYTF TGTGCCAGCAGTTTATCGCGCTATGGCTACACCTTC
14 TRBJ2-5 NA TRBV19 NA CASSPGGESETQYF TGTGCCAGTAGCCCCGGGGGAGAGAGCGAGACCCAGTACTTC
13 TRBJ1-3 once TRBV28 NA CASTKAAGNTIYF TGTGCCAGTACTAAGGCAGCTGGAAACACCATATATTTT
13 TRBJ1-1 NA TRBV5-1 NA CASSADSPTEAFF TGCGCCAGCAGCGCGGACAGTCCTACTGAAGCTTTCTTT
17 TRBJ1-2 NA TRBV3-1/TRBV3-2 TRBD1 CASSQDFRTGAHDGYTF TGTGCCAGCAGCCAAGATTTCCGGACAGGGGCCCATGATGGCTACACCTTC